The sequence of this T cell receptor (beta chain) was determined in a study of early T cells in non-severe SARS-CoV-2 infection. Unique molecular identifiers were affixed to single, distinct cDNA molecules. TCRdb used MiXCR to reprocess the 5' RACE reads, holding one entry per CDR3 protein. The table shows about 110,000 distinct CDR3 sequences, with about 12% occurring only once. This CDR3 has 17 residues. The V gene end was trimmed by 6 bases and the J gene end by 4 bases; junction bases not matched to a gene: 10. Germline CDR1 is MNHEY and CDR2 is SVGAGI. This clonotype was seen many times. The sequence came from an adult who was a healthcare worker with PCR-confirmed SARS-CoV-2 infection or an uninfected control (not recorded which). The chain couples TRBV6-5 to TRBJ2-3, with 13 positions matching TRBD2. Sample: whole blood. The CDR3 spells CASSWGLAGRSADTQYF. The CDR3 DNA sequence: TGTGCCAGCAGCTGGGGACTAGCGGGACGGTCGGCAGATACGCAGTATTTT.